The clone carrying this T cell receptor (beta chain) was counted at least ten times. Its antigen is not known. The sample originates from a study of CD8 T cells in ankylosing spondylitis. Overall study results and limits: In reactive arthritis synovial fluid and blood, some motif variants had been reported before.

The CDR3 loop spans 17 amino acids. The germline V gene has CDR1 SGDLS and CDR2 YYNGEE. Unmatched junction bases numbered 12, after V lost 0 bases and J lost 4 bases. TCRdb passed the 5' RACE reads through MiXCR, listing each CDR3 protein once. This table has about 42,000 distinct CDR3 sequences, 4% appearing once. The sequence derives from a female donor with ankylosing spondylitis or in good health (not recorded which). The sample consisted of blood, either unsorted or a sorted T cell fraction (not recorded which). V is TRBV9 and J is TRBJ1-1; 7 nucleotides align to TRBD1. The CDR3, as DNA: TGTGCCAGCAGCGTAGGAACGACAGGGAAAGAGGGCACTGAAGCTTTCTTT. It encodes CASSVGTTGKEGTEAFF.